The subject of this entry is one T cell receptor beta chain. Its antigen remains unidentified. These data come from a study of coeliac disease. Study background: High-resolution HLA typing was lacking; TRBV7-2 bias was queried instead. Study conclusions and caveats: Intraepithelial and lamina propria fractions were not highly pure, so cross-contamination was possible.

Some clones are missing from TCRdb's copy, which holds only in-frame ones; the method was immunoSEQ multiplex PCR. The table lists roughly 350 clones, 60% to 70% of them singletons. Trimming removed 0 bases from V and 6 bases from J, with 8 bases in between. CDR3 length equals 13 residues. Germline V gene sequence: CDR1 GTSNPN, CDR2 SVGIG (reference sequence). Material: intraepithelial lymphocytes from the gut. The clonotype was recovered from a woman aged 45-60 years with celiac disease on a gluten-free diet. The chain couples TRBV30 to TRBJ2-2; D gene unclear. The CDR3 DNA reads TGTGCCTGGAGTGTATTCAGCGCCGGGGAGCTGTTTTTT. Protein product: CAWSVFSAGELFF.